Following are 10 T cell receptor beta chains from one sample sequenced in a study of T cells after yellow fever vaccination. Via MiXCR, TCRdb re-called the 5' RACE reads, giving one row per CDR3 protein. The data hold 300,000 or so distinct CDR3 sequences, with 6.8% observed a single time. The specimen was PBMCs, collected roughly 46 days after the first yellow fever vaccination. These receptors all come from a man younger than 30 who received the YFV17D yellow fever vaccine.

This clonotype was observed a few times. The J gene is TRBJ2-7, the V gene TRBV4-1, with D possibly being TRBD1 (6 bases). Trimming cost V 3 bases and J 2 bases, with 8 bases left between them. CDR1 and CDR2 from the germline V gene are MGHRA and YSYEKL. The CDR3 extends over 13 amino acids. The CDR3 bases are TGCGCCAGCAGCCATAGGACAGCCTACGAGCAGTACTTC. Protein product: CASSHRTAYEQYF.

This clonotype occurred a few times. The chain's CDR3 is CASSHSTRDRGYNEQFF. CDR3 nucleotides: TGTGCCAGCAGCCACAGCACCCGGGACAGGGGTTACAATGAGCAGTTCTTC. This rearrangement joins TRBV7-2 to TRBJ2-1, with 10 bases that match TRBD1. This CDR3 spans 17 amino acids. J gave up 4 bases and V 5 bases, and 11 bases lay outside the gene matches. CDR1 is SGHTA, CDR2 FQGNSA, per germline.

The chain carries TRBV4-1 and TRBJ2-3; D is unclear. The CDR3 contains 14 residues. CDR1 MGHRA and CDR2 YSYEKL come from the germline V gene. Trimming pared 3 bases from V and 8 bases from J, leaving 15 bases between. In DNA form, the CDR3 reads TGCGCCAGCAGCCAGACGATAGCTCAGTTTACGCAGTATTTT. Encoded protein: CASSQTIAQFTQYF.

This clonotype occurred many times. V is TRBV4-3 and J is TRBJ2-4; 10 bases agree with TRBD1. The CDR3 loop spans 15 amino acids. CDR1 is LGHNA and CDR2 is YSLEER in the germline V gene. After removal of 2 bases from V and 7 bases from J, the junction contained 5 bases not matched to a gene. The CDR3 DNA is TGCGCCAGCAGCCAAACCGGGACAGGGGTGAACATTCAGTACTTC. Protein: CASSQTGTGVNIQYF.

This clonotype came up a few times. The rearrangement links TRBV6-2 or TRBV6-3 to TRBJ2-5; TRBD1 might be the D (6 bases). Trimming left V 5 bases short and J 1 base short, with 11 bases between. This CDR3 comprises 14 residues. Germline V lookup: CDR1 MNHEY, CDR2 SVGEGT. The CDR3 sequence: CASSDDRIQETQYF. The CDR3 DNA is TGTGCCAGCAGTGACGACAGGATCCAAGAGACCCAGTACTTC.

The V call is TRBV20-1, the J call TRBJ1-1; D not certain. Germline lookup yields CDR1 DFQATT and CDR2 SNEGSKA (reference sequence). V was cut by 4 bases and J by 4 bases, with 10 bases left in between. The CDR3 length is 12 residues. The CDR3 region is CSATTFGTEAFF. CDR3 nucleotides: TGCAGTGCTACTACCTTTGGCACTGAAGCTTTCTTT.

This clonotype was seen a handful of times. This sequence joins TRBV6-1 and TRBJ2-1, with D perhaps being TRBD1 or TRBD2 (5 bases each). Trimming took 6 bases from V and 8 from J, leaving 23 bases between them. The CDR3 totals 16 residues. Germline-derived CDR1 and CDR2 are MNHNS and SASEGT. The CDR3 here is CASRRTGTLYVDEQFF. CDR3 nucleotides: TGTGCCAGCAGACGAACCGGGACCCTCTATGTTGATGAGCAGTTCTTC.

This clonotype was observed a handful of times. CDR3 sequence (DNA): TGCGCCAGCAGCCAAGATAGAGGGGGCCTATATGGCTACACCTTC. It is translated as CASSQDRGGLYGYTF. J is TRBJ1-2 and V is TRBV4-3; 7 bases align to TRBD1. The CDR3 spans 15 residues. Trimming cost V 0 bases and J 5 bases; bases outside gene matches: 6. Germline-derived CDR1 and CDR2 are LGHNA and YSLEER.

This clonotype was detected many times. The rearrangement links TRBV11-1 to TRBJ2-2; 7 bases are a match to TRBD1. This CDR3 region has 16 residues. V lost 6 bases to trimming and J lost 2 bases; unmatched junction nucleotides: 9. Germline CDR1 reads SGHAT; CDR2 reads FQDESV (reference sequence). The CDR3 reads CASRPAGTANTGELFF. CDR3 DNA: TGTGCCAGCAGGCCCGCCGGGACAGCAAACACCGGGGAGCTGTTTTTT.

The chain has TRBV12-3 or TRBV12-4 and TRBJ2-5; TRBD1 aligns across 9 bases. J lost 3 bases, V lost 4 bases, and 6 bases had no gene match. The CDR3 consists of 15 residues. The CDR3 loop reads CASSSDRGGKETQYF. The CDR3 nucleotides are TGTGCCAGCAGTTCCGACAGGGGGGGCAAAGAGACCCAGTACTTC.